The 26 T cell receptor beta chains below all came from one sample that was sequenced in a study of blood T cell repertoires in COVID-19. TCRdb's table, derived via immunoSEQ multiplex PCR, lists solely in-frame clones and lacks some. The table lists roughly 130,000 clones, about 89% of them singletons. Sample: peripheral blood. The receptors derive from a woman aged 55-70 years with acute or convalescent COVID-19.

The gene calls are TRBV7-8 and TRBJ2-7; 7 positions match TRBD1. The CDR3 consists of 16 residues. The trim removed 1 base at V and 3 bases at J, leaving 9 bases unmatched. The germline V gene has CDR1 SGHVS and CDR2 FQNEAQ. CDR3 residues: CASSLGLRDRIYEQYF. CDR3 coding DNA: TGTGCCAGCAGCTTAGGGCTCCGGGACAGAATCTACGAGCAGTACTTC.

The chain has TRBV6-6 and TRBJ2-1; 10 bases agree with TRBD2. The CDR3 spans 16 residues. Per germline, CDR1 MNHNY and CDR2 SVGAGI (reference sequence). Unmatched junction bases numbered 6, after V lost 0 bases and J lost 7 bases. In DNA form, the CDR3 reads TGTGCCAGCAGTTACTCGAGGCTAGCGGGAGAAAATGAGCAGTTCTTC. Translated, it gives CASSYSRLAGENEQFF.

V gene TRBV3-1 (or the pseudogene TRBV3-2) combines with J gene TRBJ2-1, with D perhaps matching TRBD2 (6 bases). Trimming stripped 5 bases from V and 4 bases from J, with 12 bases between. Germline assignment: CDR1 LGHDT and CDR2 YNNKEL (reference sequence). The CDR3 sequence is 14 residues long. The CDR3 region has the DNA TGTGCCAGCAGCGTACCGGGACTTTACAATGAGCAGTTCTTC. Translating gives CASSVPGLYNEQFF.

The genes are TRBV28 and TRBJ1-2; 11 nucleotides agree with TRBD1. Germline CDR1 and CDR2: MDHEN and SYDVKM. The CDR3 loop spans 14 amino acids. Trimming cost V 6 bases and J 5 bases; bases outside gene matches: 5. The chain's CDR3 is CASRTGQGAYGYTF. The CDR3 region has the DNA TGTGCCAGCAGGACAGGACAGGGGGCTTATGGCTACACCTTC.

V and J are TRBV3-1 (or the pseudogene TRBV3-2) and TRBJ2-7; 10 bases match TRBD2. The CDR3 is 15 amino acids. Losses at the gene ends were 4 bases for V and 9 bases for J; bases not matched to a gene: 12. Germline assignment: CDR1 LGHDT and CDR2 YNNKEL (reference sequence). CDR3 sequence: CASSPSGSSNKGQYF. The DNA for the CDR3 is TGTGCCAGCAGCCCTAGCGGGAGTTCAAATAAAGGGCAGTACTTC.

J is TRBJ2-3 and V is TRBV20-1; tentatively, D is TRBD2 (7 bases). Looked up from germline, CDR1 is DFQATT and CDR2 is SNEGSKA (reference sequence). This CDR3 region has 14 residues. V lost 3 bases, J lost 4 bases, and 14 bases lay in between. Written as DNA, the CDR3 is TGCAGTGCTAGTGGGGGGGGGCGCCCAGATACGCAGTATTTT. Translated, it gives CSASGGGRPDTQYF.

The chain combines TRBV30 with TRBJ1-6, with D uncertain. The CDR3 contains 13 residues. The germline V and J ends were trimmed by 4 bases and 7 bases, with 11 bases remaining between them. Germline lookup yields CDR1 GTSNPN and CDR2 SVGIG (reference sequence). In DNA form, the CDR3 reads TGTGCCTGGAATGAGGGAAGGAATTCACCCCTCCACTTT. As protein: CAWNEGRNSPLHF.

This clone occurred once. It is unclear where the CDR3 begins or ends on the DNA, so no DNA is shown, and the CDR3 is as TCRdb lists it. The V gene is TRBV9, the J gene TRBJ2-7; the table's TRBD2 call for D was not verified on the DNA. The CDR3 spans 20 residues, counting both ends. The V gene's germline CDR1 is SGDLS and CDR2 YYNGEE. The CDR3 loop reads CASSVGPGLAGGLGLYEQYF.

The chain carries TRBV2 and TRBJ1-1, with D tentatively TRBD1 (5 bases). Germline V CDR1 and CDR2: SNHLY, FYNNEI. V lost 1 base, J lost 10 bases, and 13 bases lay in between. This CDR3 contains 13 residues. CDR3 coding DNA: TGTGCCAGCAGTGAAGTGGGCGGGGGGAGAGCTTTCTTT. Its translation is CASSEVGGGRAFF.

The V and J genes are TRBV19 and TRBJ1-5, with D possibly TRBD1 on 5 matching bases. Between the trimmed V and J ends, which lost 6 bases and 0 bases, there was a span of 15 bases. Germline V gene lookup returns CDR1 LNHDA and CDR2 SQIVND (reference sequence). The CDR3 has 16 residues. The CDR3, as DNA: TGTGCCAGTAGAACTACAGGTTACTATAGCAATCAGCCCCAGCATTTT. Residues: CASRTTGYYSNQPQHF.

A remark on this clone: The junction and the germline gene differ at one end; a read error may be behind it. V gene TRBV7-9 combines with J gene TRBJ2-3, with 9 bases identical to TRBD2. Germline CDR1 and CDR2: SEHNR and FQNEAQ (reference sequence). This CDR3 has 11 amino acids. Here the CDR3 reads CASSSERGVNF. CDR3 sequence (DNA): TGTGCCAGCAGCTCAGAGCGGGGGGTGAATTTT.

The rearrangement joins TRBV2 to TRBJ1-2; 7 bases align to TRBD1. With V trimmed by 6 bases and J by 7 bases, 14 bases remained unmatched. The CDR3 runs to 15 residues. Looked up from germline, CDR1 is SNHLY and CDR2 is FYNNEI. This CDR3 reads CASSLWEGTVGGYTF. The CDR3 DNA reads TGTGCCAGCAGCCTCTGGGAAGGGACAGTTGGTGGCTACACCTTC.

This clone was recorded a few times. CDR3 residues: CASSARTSIEEQYV. DNA for the CDR3: TGTGCCAGCAGCGCCCGTACTAGCATCGAGGAGCAGTACGTC. This chain uses TRBV9 with TRBJ2-7; D is perhaps TRBD2 (6 bases). Germline CDR1 is SGDLS and CDR2 is YYNGEE. The CDR3 extends over 14 amino acids. V lost 3 bases and J lost 7, with 17 bases in between.

The rearrangement uses TRBV27 and TRBJ2-1; 16 bases fit TRBD2. The ends lost 1 base at V and 7 bases at J; junction bases unmatched: 10. CDR3 length equals 19 residues. Germline assignment: CDR1 MNHEY and CDR2 SMNVEV (reference sequence). CDR3 region: CASSLWGLAGGPLRNEQFF. In DNA, the CDR3 is TGTGCCAGCAGTTTATGGGGACTAGCGGGAGGGCCGCTCCGGAATGAGCAGTTCTTC.

The chain links TRBV15 to TRBJ1-6, with a weak D call TRBD1 (6 bases). The CDR3 has 18 amino acids. CDR1 and CDR2 from the germline V gene are LNHNV and YYDKDF (reference sequence). The V end was cut by 1 base, the J end by 6 bases, with 19 bases between. The CDR3 region is CATSRGLQRTALNSPLHF. The CDR3 bases are TGTGCCACCAGCAGAGGCCTCCAACGGACAGCTCTTAATTCACCCCTCCACTTT.

This chain links TRBV18 with TRBJ2-1; TRBD2 agrees at 7 bases. This CDR3 is 16 amino acids long. Trimming cost V 0 bases and J 7 bases; bases outside gene matches: 9. Germline V gives CDR1 KGHSH, CDR2 LQKENI. This CDR3 is CASSPPIGGGSNEQFF. The CDR3, as DNA: TGTGCCAGCTCACCACCGATCGGGGGAGGGAGTAATGAGCAGTTCTTC.

The gene calls are TRBV28 and TRBJ2-1, with TRBD2 matching 9 bases. The CDR3 is made up of 15 amino acids. Germline CDR1 is MDHEN and CDR2 is SYDVKM. The junction had 12 bases not matched to a gene; V was cut back by 7 bases and J by 8 bases. The CDR3 reads CASTTGGLANDEQFF. CDR3 bases: TGTGCCAGCACCACTGGTGGACTAGCGAATGATGAGCAGTTCTTC.

This chain links TRBV27 with TRBJ1-2; 11 bases line up with TRBD1. The CDR3 has 15 residues. Germline CDR1 and CDR2: MNHEY and SMNVEV (reference sequence). The ends lost 4 bases at V and 3 bases at J; junction bases unmatched: 4. This CDR3 is CASSSGTGGYYGYTF. CDR3 sequence (DNA): TGTGCCAGCAGTTCTGGGACAGGGGGGTACTATGGCTACACCTTC.

This chain connects TRBV19 to TRBJ2-7, with 12 bases that match TRBD2. Germline V gene data show CDR1 as LNHDA and CDR2 as SQIVND (reference sequence). Germline trimming cut 1 base from V and 5 bases from J; bases unmatched to any gene: 3. This CDR3 has 15 amino acids. CDR3 protein: CASSIGLAGANEQYF. DNA for the CDR3: TGTGCCAGTAGTATAGGACTAGCGGGAGCCAACGAGCAGTACTTC.

This chain uses TRBV7-9 with TRBJ1-1, with 7 bases fitting TRBD1. The V gene end was trimmed by 1 base and the J gene end by 4 bases; junction bases not matched to a gene: 3. Germline assignment: CDR1 SEHNR and CDR2 FQNEAQ (reference sequence). This CDR3 region has 14 residues. CDR3 in amino acids: CASSLGQGFTEAFF. CDR3 DNA: TGTGCCAGCAGCTTAGGACAGGGCTTCACTGAAGCTTTCTTT.

This chain joins TRBV5-6 and TRBJ1-1; 7 nucleotides agree with TRBD1. CDR3 length: 15 amino acids. CDR1 is SGHDT and CDR2 is YYEEEE in the germline V gene. With V trimmed by 4 bases and J by 4 bases, 10 bases remained unmatched. This CDR3 is CASSPTTGRVTEAFF. In DNA form, the CDR3 reads TGTGCCAGCAGCCCGACGACAGGGAGAGTCACTGAAGCTTTCTTT.

This chain connects TRBV10-3 to TRBJ2-7, with TRBD1 identical over 7 bases. The germline CDR1 and CDR2 sequences are ENHRY and SYGVKD. This CDR3 comprises 13 residues. Trimming removed 2 bases from V and 3 bases from J; junction bases left unmatched: 1. CDR3 coding DNA: TGTGCCATCAGTGAGGGGACAGACTACGAGCAGTACTTC. Protein product: CAISEGTDYEQYF.

The rearrangement joins TRBV20-1 to TRBJ1-1; D gene ambiguous. CDR1 and CDR2 (germline): DFQATT, SNEGSKA (reference sequence). CDR3 length equals 10 residues. With 0 bases removed from V and 10 bases from J, the gap between germline ends came to 6 bases. The DNA of the CDR3 is TGCAGTGCTAGAGAGCCGGTAGCTTTCTTT. It is translated as CSAREPVAFF.

The V call is TRBV30, the J call TRBJ2-5; 11 bases agree with TRBD2. Germline loops: CDR1 GTSNPN, CDR2 SVGIG (reference sequence). V was clipped by 2 bases and J by 5 bases; unmatched bases: 13. The CDR3 loop spans 17 amino acids. CDR3 loop: CAWSTGLTSGMEETQYF. The CDR3 nucleotides read TGTGCCTGGAGTACTGGTTTGACTAGCGGGATGGAGGAGACCCAGTACTTC. Complete variable domain (other parts from reference TRBV30 and TRBJ2-5): SQTIHQWPATLVQPVGSPLSLECTVEGTSNPNLYWYRQAAGRGLQLLFYSVGIGQISSEVPQNLSASRPQDRQFILSSKKLLLSDSGFYLCAWSTGLTSGMEETQYFGPGTRLLVL.

The genes are TRBV10-1 and TRBJ2-2; no firm D call. The germline V gene encodes CDR1 WNHNN and CDR2 SYGVQD (reference sequence). The CDR3 runs 13 residues. V was shortened by 6 bases and J by 4 bases, with 9 bases between the two germline ends. DNA of the CDR3: TGCGCCAGCAGCCTAGAACTCACCGGGGAGCTGTTTTTT. It specifies CASSLELTGELFF.

V usage is TRBV10-2 and J usage is TRBJ1-3; no reliable D call. The CDR3 has 14 amino acids. The V end lost 3 bases, the J end lost 2 bases, and 8 bases lay between the germline ends. Germline CDR1 is WSHSY and CDR2 is SAAADI. The CDR3 sequence is CASSDLGAGNTIYF. The DNA of the CDR3 is TGCGCCAGCAGTGATCTCGGGGCTGGAAACACCATATATTTT.